These T cell receptor beta chains were read from a single sample in a study of long-term antiretroviral therapy in people with HIV. Clones were read by immunoSEQ multiplex PCR, and TCRdb kept only the in-frame ones, dropping some. Here the sample spans around 21,000 clones, 90% being singletons. Specimen: unsorted PBMCs, collected nearly 4.5 years before starting antiretroviral therapy. All receptors derive from a woman aged 30 to 39 with HIV. CDR3s include the opening cysteine and the closing phenylalanine or tryptophan. Each record gives: clone size, J gene, D gene, V gene, CDR3 DNA, CDR3 protein. The D gene is left open where the match is weak. Clone sizes are given selectively: once, few, many, or a class where the clone is expanded.

. TRBJ1-1 . TRBV7-6 TGTGCCAGTATTAAGAACGGGGGGATCACTGAAGCTTTCTTT CASIKNGGITEAFF
once TRBJ1-2 TRBD1 TRBV5-5 TGTGCCAGCAGCCAGGGACAGGGGGCCTATGGCTACACCTTC CASSQGQGAYGYTF
. TRBJ1-1 . TRBV4-3 TGCGCCAGCAGCCAAGGGCGGGGAGGTTTCGACACTGAAGCTTTCTTT CASSQGRGGFDTEAFF
. TRBJ1-1 . TRBV2 TGTGCCAGCAAGGGGTTAACGGGAGGTGAAGCTTTCTTT CASKGLTGGEAFF
. TRBJ2-5 . TRBV7-2 TGTGCCAGCAGAGACTCCGACTACAGGTTCGGGACCCAGTACTTC CASRDSDYRFGTQYF
. TRBJ2-2 . TRBV11-3 TGTGCCAGCAGCTTGCCGGGACGGCTGAACACCGGGGAGCTGTTTTTT CASSLPGRLNTGELFF
. TRBJ1-2 TRBD1 TRBV19 TGTGCCAGTAGGCAAGGGGGCATCGCCTATGGCTACACCTTC CASRQGGIAYGYTF
. TRBJ1-5 TRBD1 TRBV4-3 TGCGCCAGCAGCCAAGATGGGGACAGGGATCAGCCCCAGCATTTT CASSQDGDRDQPQHF
. TRBJ1-1 . TRBV6-1 TGTGCCAGCAGGGACAGATCTAACATGAACACTGAAGCTTTCTTT CASRDRSNMNTEAFF
. TRBJ1-1 . TRBV7-2 TGTGCCAGCAGCTTAGTAGCGAAAGAGAACACTGAAGCTTTCTTT CASSLVAKENTEAFF